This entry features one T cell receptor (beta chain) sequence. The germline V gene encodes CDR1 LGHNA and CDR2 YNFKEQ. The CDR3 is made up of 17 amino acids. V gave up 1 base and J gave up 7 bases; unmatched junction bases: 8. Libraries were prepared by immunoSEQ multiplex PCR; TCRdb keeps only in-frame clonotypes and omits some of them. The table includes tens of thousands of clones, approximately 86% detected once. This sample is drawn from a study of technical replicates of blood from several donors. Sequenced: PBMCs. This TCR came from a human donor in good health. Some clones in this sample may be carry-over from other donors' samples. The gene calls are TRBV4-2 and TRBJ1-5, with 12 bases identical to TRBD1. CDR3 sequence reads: CASSQVGTGGAGQPQHF. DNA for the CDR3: TGTGCCAGCAGCCAAGTGGGGACAGGGGGCGCCGGGCAGCCCCAGCATTTT.